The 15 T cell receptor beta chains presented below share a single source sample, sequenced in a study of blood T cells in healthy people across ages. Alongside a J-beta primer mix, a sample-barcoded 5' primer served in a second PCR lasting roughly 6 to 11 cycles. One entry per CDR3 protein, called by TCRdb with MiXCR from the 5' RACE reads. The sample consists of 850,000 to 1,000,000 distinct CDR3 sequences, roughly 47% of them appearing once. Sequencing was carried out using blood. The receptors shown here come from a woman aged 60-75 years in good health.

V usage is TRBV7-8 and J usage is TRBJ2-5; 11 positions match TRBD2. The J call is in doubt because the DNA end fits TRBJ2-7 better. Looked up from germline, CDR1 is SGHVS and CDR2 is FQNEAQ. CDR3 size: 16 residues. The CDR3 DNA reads TGTGCCAGCAGCTTAGATTTTAGCGGGAGGGGGTACGAGCAGTACTTC. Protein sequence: CASSLDFSGRGYEQYF.

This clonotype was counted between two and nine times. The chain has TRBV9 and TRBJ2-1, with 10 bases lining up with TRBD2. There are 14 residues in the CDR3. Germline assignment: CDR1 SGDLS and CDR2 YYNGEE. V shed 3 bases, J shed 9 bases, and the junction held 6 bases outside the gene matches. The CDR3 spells CASSASGSIGEQFF. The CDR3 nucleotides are TGTGCCAGCAGCGCTAGCGGGAGTATCGGTGAGCAGTTCTTC.

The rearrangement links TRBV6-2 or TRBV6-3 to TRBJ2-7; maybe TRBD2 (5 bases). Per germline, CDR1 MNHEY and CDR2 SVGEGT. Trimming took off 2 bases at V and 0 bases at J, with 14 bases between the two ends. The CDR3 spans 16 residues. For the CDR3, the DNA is TGTGCCAGCAGTTACCCTGGACGGGGTTTCTCCTACGAGCAGTACTTC. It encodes CASSYPGRGFSYEQYF.

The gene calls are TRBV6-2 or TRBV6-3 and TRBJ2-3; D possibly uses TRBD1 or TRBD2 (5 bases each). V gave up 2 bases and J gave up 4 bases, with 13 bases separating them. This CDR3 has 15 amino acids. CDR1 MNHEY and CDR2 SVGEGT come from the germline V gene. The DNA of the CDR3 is TGTGCCAGCAGTTACGGGGGATCCAGGGCAGATACGCAGTATTTT. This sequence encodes CASSYGGSRADTQYF.

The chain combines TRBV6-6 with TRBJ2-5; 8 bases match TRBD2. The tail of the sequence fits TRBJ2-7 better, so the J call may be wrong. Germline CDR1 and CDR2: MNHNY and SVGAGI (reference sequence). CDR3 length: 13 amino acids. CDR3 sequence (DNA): TGTGCCAGCAGTTACCGGGAGGGAGACGAGCAGTACTTC. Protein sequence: CASSYREGDEQYF.

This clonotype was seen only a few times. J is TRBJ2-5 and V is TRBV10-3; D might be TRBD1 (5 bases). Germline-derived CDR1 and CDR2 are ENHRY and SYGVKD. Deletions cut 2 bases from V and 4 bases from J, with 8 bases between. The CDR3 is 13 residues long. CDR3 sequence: CAISEGHRETQYF. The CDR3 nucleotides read TGTGCCATCAGTGAGGGACATAGAGAGACCCAGTACTTC.

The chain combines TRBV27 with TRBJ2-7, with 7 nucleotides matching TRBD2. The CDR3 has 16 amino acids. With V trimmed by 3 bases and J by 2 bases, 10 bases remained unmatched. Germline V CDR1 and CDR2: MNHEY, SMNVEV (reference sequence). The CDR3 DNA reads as TGTGCCAGCAGTTTCTCGGGAGGTGTAATCCCCTACGAGCAGTACTTC. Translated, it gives CASSFSGGVIPYEQYF.

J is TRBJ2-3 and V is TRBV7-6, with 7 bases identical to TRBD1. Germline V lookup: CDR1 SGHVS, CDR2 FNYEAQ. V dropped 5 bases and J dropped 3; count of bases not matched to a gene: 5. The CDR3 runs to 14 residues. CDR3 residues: CASSTGQVTDTQYF. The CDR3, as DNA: TGTGCCAGCAGCACCGGACAGGTTACAGATACGCAGTATTTT.

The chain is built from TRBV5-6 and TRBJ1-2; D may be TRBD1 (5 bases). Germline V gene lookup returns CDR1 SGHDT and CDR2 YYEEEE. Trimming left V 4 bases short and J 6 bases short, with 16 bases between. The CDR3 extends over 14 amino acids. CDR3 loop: CASSHSLDRHGYTF. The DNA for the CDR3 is TGTGCCAGCAGCCACTCCCTAGACAGACATGGCTACACCTTC.

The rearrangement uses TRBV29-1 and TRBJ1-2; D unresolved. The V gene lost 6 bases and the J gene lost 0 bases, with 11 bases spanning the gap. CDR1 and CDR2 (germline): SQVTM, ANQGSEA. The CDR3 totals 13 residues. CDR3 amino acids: CSVPGSPNYGYTF. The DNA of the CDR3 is TGCAGCGTGCCCGGCAGTCCTAACTATGGCTACACCTTC.

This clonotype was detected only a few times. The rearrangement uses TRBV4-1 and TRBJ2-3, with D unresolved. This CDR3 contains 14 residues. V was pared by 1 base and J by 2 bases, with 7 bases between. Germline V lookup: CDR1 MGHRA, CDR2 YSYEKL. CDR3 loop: CASSQVTTTDTQYF. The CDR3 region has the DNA TGCGCCAGCAGCCAAGTCACCACCACAGATACGCAGTATTTT.

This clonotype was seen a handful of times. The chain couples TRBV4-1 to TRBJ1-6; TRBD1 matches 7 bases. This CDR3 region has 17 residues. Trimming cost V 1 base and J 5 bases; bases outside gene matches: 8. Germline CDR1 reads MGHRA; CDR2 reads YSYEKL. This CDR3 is CASSQGPPGQNNSPLHF. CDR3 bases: TGCGCCAGCAGCCAAGGTCCCCCGGGACAGAATAATTCACCCCTCCACTTT.

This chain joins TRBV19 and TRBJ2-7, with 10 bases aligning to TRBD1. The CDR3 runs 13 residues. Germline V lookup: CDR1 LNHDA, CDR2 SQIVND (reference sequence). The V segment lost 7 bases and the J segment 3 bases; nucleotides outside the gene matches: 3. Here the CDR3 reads CASKGTGDYEQYF. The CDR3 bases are TGTGCCAGTAAAGGGACAGGGGACTACGAGCAGTACTTC.

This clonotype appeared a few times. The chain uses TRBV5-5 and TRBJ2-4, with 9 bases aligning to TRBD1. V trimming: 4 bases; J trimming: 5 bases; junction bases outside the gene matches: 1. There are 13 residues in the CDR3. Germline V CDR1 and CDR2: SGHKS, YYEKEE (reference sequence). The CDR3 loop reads CASSRTGENIQYF. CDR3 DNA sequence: TGTGCCAGCAGCCGGACAGGGGAAAACATTCAGTACTTC. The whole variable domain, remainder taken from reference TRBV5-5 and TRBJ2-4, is DAGVTQSPTHLIKTRGQQVTLRCSPISGHKSVSWYQQVLGQGPQFIFQYYEKEERGRGNFPDRFSARQFPNYSSELNVNALLLGDSALYLCASSRTGENIQYFGAGTRLSVL.

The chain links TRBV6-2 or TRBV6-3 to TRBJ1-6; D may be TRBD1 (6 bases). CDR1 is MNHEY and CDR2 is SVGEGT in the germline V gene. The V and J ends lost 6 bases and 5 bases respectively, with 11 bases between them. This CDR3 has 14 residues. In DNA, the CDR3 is TGTGCCAGCAGCCGGACAGCCGATAATTCACCCCTCCACTTT. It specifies CASSRTADNSPLHF.